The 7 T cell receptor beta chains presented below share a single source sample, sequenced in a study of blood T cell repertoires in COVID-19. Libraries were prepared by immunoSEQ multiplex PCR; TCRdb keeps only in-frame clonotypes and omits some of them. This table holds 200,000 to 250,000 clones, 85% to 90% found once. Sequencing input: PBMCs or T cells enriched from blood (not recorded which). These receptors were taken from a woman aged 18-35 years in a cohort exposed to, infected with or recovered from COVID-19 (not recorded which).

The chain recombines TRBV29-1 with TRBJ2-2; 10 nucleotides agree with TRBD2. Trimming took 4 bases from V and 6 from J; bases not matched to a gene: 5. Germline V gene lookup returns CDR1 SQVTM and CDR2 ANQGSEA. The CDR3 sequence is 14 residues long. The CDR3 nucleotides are TGCAGCGTTGGAGCAGCGGGAGGGGCCGGGGAGCTGTTTTTT. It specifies CSVGAAGGAGELFF.

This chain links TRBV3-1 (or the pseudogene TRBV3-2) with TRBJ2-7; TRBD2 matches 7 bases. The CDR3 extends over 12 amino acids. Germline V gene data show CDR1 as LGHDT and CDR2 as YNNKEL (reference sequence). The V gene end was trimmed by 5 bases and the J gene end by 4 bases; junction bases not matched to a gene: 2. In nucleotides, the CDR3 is TGTGCCAGCAGCATTAGCGGGTACGAGCAGTACTTC. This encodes CASSISGYEQYF.

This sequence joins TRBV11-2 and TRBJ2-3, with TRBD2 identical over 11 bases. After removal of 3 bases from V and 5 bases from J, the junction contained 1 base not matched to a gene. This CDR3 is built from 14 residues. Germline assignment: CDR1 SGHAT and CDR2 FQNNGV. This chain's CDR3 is CASSFLAGGDTQYF. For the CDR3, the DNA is TGTGCCAGCAGCTTTCTAGCGGGAGGAGATACGCAGTATTTT.

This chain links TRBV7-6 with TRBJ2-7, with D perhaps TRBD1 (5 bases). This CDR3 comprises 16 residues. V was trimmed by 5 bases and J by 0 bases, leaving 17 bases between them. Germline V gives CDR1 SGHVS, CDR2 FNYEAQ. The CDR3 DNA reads TGTGCCAGCAGCGAGGAAACAGGCTACAGCTCCTACGAGCAGTACTTC. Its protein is CASSEETGYSSYEQYF. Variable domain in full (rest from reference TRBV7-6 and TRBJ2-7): GAGVSQSPRYKVTKRGQDVALRCDPISGHVSLYWYRQALGQGPEFLTYFNYEAQQDKSGLPNDRFSAERPEGSISTLTIQRTEQRDSAMYRCASSEETGYSSYEQYFGPGTRLTVT.

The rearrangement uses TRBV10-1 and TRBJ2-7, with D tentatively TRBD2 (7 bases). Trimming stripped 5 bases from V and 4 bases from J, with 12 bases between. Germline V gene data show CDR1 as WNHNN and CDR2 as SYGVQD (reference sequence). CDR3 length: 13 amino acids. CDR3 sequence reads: CASSQSGTYEQYF. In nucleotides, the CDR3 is TGCGCCAGCAGTCAAAGCGGGACATACGAGCAGTACTTC.

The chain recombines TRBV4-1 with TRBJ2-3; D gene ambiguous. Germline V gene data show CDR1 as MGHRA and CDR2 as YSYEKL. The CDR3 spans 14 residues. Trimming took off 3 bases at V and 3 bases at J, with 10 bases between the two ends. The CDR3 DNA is TGCGCCAGCAGCCAGGCGGCCTTAACAGATACGCAGTATTTT. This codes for CASSQAALTDTQYF.

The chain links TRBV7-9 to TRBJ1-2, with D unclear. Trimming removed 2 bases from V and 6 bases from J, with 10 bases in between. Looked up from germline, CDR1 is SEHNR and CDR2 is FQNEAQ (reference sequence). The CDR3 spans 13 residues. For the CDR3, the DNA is TGTGCCAGCAGCTTACGGGAGGCTCATGGCTACACCTTC. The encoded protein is CASSLREAHGYTF.